A single sample gave rise to the 6 T cell receptor beta chains below, sequenced in a study of metastatic and nonmetastatic thyroid tumors. Ahead of thyroid surgery, no patient had received treatment of any kind. MiXCR re-clonotyped the PCR reads for TCRdb. The data hold fewer than 40,000 clones, with around 30% observed a single time. Sequenced sample: blood. The receptors were sampled from a female donor with papillary thyroid cancer or a benign thyroid nodule (not recorded which). Some clones in this sample may be carry-over from other donors' samples.

In this sample, this clone turned up many times. The chain recombines TRBV11-3 with TRBJ2-2; TRBD1 agrees at 9 bases. The V gene end was trimmed by 4 bases and the J gene end by 6 bases; junction bases not matched to a gene: 6. Germline V gene data show CDR1 as SGHNT and CDR2 as YENEEA. The CDR3 sequence is 15 residues long. Written as DNA, the CDR3 is TGTGCCAGCAGCTCCGGGACAGGGCCAGCCGGGGAGCTGTTTTTT. It yields the protein CASSSGTGPAGELFF.

This clone was seen repeatedly, ten times or more. The gene calls are TRBV12-3 or TRBV12-4 and TRBJ1-1; D perhaps matches TRBD1 (5 bases). Trimming shortened V by 3 bases and J by 6 bases, and 11 bases separated the two germline ends. CDR3 size: 13 residues. The CDR3 is CASSLEGLPEAFF. Written as DNA, the CDR3 is TGTGCCAGCAGTTTGGAGGGGCTCCCTGAAGCTTTCTTT.

Of note for this clone: The junction differs from germline at one of its ends, possibly a read error. This rearrangement joins TRBV10-3 to TRBJ1-5; D gene uncertain. Germline V gene lookup returns CDR1 ENHRY and CDR2 SYGVKD. The CDR3 totals 13 residues. For the CDR3, the DNA is TGTGCCATCAGTGGGCTCTCAGATCAGCCCCAGAATTTT. Encoded protein: CAISGLSDQPQNF.

This rearrangement joins TRBV20-1 to TRBJ1-1, with D hard to call. Germline CDR1 is DFQATT and CDR2 is SNEGSKA (reference sequence). The CDR3 spans 12 residues. V shed 2 bases and J shed 9 bases, with 13 bases lying between them. The CDR3 loop reads CSARYAECKAFF. The CDR3 DNA reads TGCAGTGCTAGATATGCCGAGTGTAAAGCTTTCTTT.

This clone was seen at least ten times. The chain is built from TRBV6-1 and TRBJ2-1; the match to TRBD2 covers 8 bases. J was trimmed by 0 bases and V by 4 bases; bases with no gene match: 5. Germline lookup yields CDR1 MNHNS and CDR2 SASEGT. There are 16 residues in the CDR3. CDR3 in amino acids: CASSATSVSSYNEQFF. The CDR3, as DNA: TGTGCCAGCAGTGCGACTAGCGTGAGCTCCTACAATGAGCAGTTCTTC.

This clone was detected only a few times. The genes are TRBV7-9 and TRBJ2-3; D is unresolved. This CDR3 is built from 14 residues. Germline V gene sequence: CDR1 SEHNR, CDR2 FQNEAQ (reference sequence). Trimming removed 8 bases from V and 1 base from J, with 13 bases in between. The CDR3: CASGSFVGTDTQYF. CDR3 coding DNA: TGTGCCAGCGGGTCCTTTGTCGGCACAGATACGCAGTATTTT.